A single sample gave rise to the 6 T cell receptor beta chains below, sequenced in a study of metastatic and nonmetastatic thyroid tumors (dated by TCRdb to 2020 to 2022). Before undergoing thyroid surgery, none of the patients had been given any kind of treatment. The library was generated by PCR. Sequencing took place on an Illumina HiSeq 4000. TCRdb reran the public reads through fastp at Q25 and MiXCR, keeping productive beta chains. The sample has roughly 25,000 clones on record, 20% to 30% of them singletons. The ten biggest clones cover about 12% of the sample. Specimen: tumor tissue. The source of these receptors is a male donor with papillary thyroid cancer or a benign thyroid nodule (not recorded which). Some clones in this sample may be carry-over from other donors' samples.

Ten or more counts support this clone. The V and J genes are TRBV28 and TRBJ1-2; D is undetermined. Germline values: CDR1 MDHEN, CDR2 SYDVKM. Trimming took off 8 bases at V and 3 bases at J, with 10 bases between the two ends. This CDR3 has 12 amino acids. The CDR3 region is CASLEPDYGYTF. CDR3 bases: TGTGCCAGCTTAGAGCCAGACTATGGCTACACCTTC.

The chain has TRBV5-1 and TRBJ2-3, with 8 bases aligning to TRBD2. CDR3 length: 15 amino acids. Trimming cost V 3 bases and J 6 bases; bases outside gene matches: 9. Per the germline V gene, CDR1 is SGHRS and CDR2 is YFSETQ. CDR3 region: CASSSTGLVADTQYF. CDR3 sequence (DNA): TGCGCCAGCAGCTCAACGGGACTAGTCGCGGATACGCAGTATTTT.

At least ten counts were recorded for this clone. This may be a read error, as it is one base from a much larger clone. This sequence joins TRBV28 and TRBJ1-2; D perhaps matches TRBD1 (6 bases). Germline-derived CDR1 and CDR2 are MDHEN and SYDVKM. This CDR3 contains 15 residues. With 5 bases removed from V and 6 bases from J, the gap between germline ends came to 19 bases. The CDR3 is CASSHNVQGWNGYTF. The CDR3 DNA sequence: TGTGCCAGCAGTCACAATGTACAGGGATGGAATGGCTACACCTTC.

The rearrangement links TRBV27 to TRBJ2-5; TRBD2 matches at 9 bases. The CDR3 totals 18 residues. Germline V lookup: CDR1 MNHEY, CDR2 SMNVEV (reference sequence). Trimming removed 5 bases from V and 4 bases from J; junction bases left unmatched: 17. The CDR3 DNA is TGTGCCAGCAGTCCCTGCGTGGCCACGGGACTAGCTGGAGAGACCCAGTACTTC. This sequence encodes CASSPCVATGLAGETQYF.

In this sample, this clone turned up a few times. The rearrangement links TRBV28 to TRBJ2-7; the D is unclear. CDR3 length: 13 amino acids. Germline-derived CDR1 and CDR2 are MDHEN and SYDVKM. Trimming stripped 6 bases from V and 3 bases from J, with 12 bases between. CDR3 sequence reads: CASSLRCVYEQYF. CDR3 bases: TGTGCCAGCAGCCTTCGATGCGTCTACGAGCAGTACTTC.

This clone has a count of ten or more. V and J are TRBV6-1 and TRBJ1-2, with D unresolved. In germline, CDR1 is MNHNS, CDR2 SASEGT. V was cut by 5 bases and J by 5 bases, with 18 bases left in between. The CDR3 contains 15 residues. CDR3 coding DNA: TGTGCCAGCAGTAGAAGCACGACGATAGCTTATGGCTACACCTTC. It yields the protein CASSRSTTIAYGYTF.